One and the same sample provided the 20 T cell receptor beta chains below, sequenced in a study of blood T cell repertoires in COVID-19. Profiling relied on immunoSEQ multiplex PCR, and the TCRdb table lists in-frame clones only, not all of them. The repertoire includes about 370,000 clones, just over 90% of them detected once, and over 0.7% sits in the top ten. Sequenced sample: PBMCs or T cells enriched from blood (not recorded which). The source is a woman in her forties who had been exposed to COVID-19.

V gene TRBV5-1 combines with J gene TRBJ2-6; D perhaps matches TRBD2 (6 bases). The germline CDR1 and CDR2 sequences are SGHRS and YFSETQ. V lost 2 bases, J lost 0 bases, and 15 bases lay in between. The CDR3 is made up of 18 amino acids. This CDR3 reads CASSFGSAGSSGANVLTF. The CDR3 DNA is TGCGCCAGCAGCTTTGGTTCGGCGGGGAGCTCTGGGGCCAACGTCCTGACTTTC.

V usage is TRBV9 and J usage is TRBJ2-2; maybe TRBD1 (6 bases). Between the trimmed V and J ends, which lost 3 bases and 4 bases, there was a span of 16 bases. This CDR3 has 16 amino acids. CDR1 SGDLS and CDR2 YYNGEE come from the germline V gene. The CDR3 DNA reads as TGTGCCAGCAGCGACTTAGGGGGTAACCCCACCGGGGAGCTGTTTTTT. This gives the protein CASSDLGGNPTGELFF.

The chain recombines TRBV7-2 with TRBJ1-2; 9 positions match TRBD1. Germline CDR1 SGHTA, CDR2 FQGNSA. After removal of 5 bases from V and 8 bases from J, the junction contained 12 bases not matched to a gene. There are 15 residues in the CDR3. The CDR3 is CASSLGDRAVEGYTF. In DNA, the CDR3 is TGTGCCAGCAGCCTCGGGGACAGGGCAGTGGAGGGCTACACCTTC.

V and J are TRBV9 and TRBJ1-6; 10 positions agree with TRBD1. Germline loops: CDR1 SGDLS, CDR2 YYNGEE. The CDR3 spans 15 residues. Trimming removed 3 bases from V and 5 bases from J; junction bases left unmatched: 2. The CDR3 region is CASSGGQGNNSPLHF. The CDR3 nucleotides are TGTGCCAGCAGCGGGGGACAGGGGAATAATTCACCCCTCCACTTT.

V usage is TRBV19 and J usage is TRBJ1-2; 9 bases map to TRBD1. Trimming took 6 bases from V and 2 from J; bases not matched to a gene: 4. Germline V gene data show CDR1 as LNHDA and CDR2 as SQIVND (reference sequence). This CDR3 has 14 amino acids. The DNA for the CDR3 is TGTGCCAGTAGGACAGGGGGAAGGAACTATGGCTACACCTTC. This sequence encodes CASRTGGRNYGYTF.

The gene calls are TRBV12-5 and TRBJ2-1, with a possible D match to TRBD1 (6 bases). V was trimmed by 2 bases and J by 5 bases, leaving 13 bases between them. The CDR3 sequence is 15 residues long. Germline V gene sequence: CDR1 LGHNT, CDR2 FRNRAP. The CDR3 here is CASGLPYRADNEQFF. The CDR3 DNA follows: TGTGCTAGTGGTTTGCCCTACAGGGCGGACAATGAGCAGTTCTTC.

This clone was found a few times. J is TRBJ2-2 and V is TRBV27, with 11 bases identical to TRBD2. Germline CDR1 is MNHEY and CDR2 is SMNVEV (reference sequence). The CDR3 is 19 amino acids. V was pared by 5 bases and J by 5 bases, with 16 bases of the junction left unmatched. CDR3 nucleotides: TGTGCCAGCAGTCCCACCTCCCGACTAGCGGGGCCCTCAACCGGGGAGCTGTTTTTT. This codes for CASSPTSRLAGPSTGELFF.

This clone came up once. The V gene is TRBV6-5, the J gene TRBJ2-7; TRBD1 matches 8 bases. Per germline, CDR1 MNHEY and CDR2 SVGAGI. V shed 7 bases, J shed 3 bases, and the junction held 5 bases outside the gene matches. The CDR3 runs to 13 residues. The CDR3 DNA sequence: TGTGCCAGCACGAGGGGACAGGACTACGAGCAGTACTTC. Amino acid sequence: CASTRGQDYEQYF.

This chain uses TRBV6-5 with TRBJ2-7, with D possibly TRBD2 on 5 matching bases. The CDR3 is 13 residues long. Trimming took 3 bases from V and 7 from J, leaving 13 bases between them. CDR1 MNHEY and CDR2 SVGAGI come from the germline V gene. The DNA for the CDR3 is TGTGCCAGCAGTTATAGGTTAGGGAGTGAGCAGTACTTC. It codes for CASSYRLGSEQYF.

A single count supports this clone. The chain uses TRBV2 and TRBJ2-2, with D possibly matching TRBD2 (6 bases). The CDR3 has 14 amino acids. Germline V gene sequence: CDR1 SNHLY, CDR2 FYNNEI. The ends were cut back, 5 bases at V and 4 bases at J, with 11 bases in the middle. The CDR3, as DNA: TGTGCCAGCAGTCCGACTAGGGGCACCGGGGAGCTGTTTTTT. It is translated as CASSPTRGTGELFF.

The V and J genes are TRBV5-1 and TRBJ1-3; D is perhaps TRBD1 (6 bases). The CDR3 length is 14 residues. Germline V gene lookup returns CDR1 SGHRS and CDR2 YFSETQ. Trimming took 7 bases from V and 0 from J, leaving 11 bases between them. CDR3 sequence (DNA): TGCGCCAGCCAAACAGGGAACTCTGGAAACACCATATATTTT. Translated, it gives CASQTGNSGNTIYF.

This clone was detected a few times. This chain links TRBV2 with TRBJ1-5; no reliable D call. Trimming removed 6 bases at V and 0 bases at J, with 12 bases between. This CDR3 comprises 15 residues. CDR1 and CDR2 (germline): SNHLY, FYNNEI. CDR3 DNA: TGTGCCAGCAGCCCTGGCTCCCATAGCAATCAGCCCCAGCATTTT. Protein sequence: CASSPGSHSNQPQHF.

This rearrangement joins TRBV3-1 (or the pseudogene TRBV3-2) to TRBJ1-5; the match to TRBD1 covers 8 bases. The CDR3 covers 16 residues. Germline assignment: CDR1 LGHDT and CDR2 YNNKEL (reference sequence). J was trimmed by 0 bases and V by 4 bases; bases with no gene match: 5. CDR3 sequence (DNA): TGTGCCAGCAGCCCAGGGACAGGAGATAGCAATCAGCCCCAGCATTTT. The encoded protein is CASSPGTGDSNQPQHF.

V usage is TRBV6-5 and J usage is TRBJ1-2; 7 nucleotides match TRBD1. V gave up 6 bases and J gave up 2 bases; unmatched junction bases: 6. This CDR3 spans 14 amino acids. From germline, CDR1 is MNHEY and CDR2 SVGAGI. CDR3 sequence: CASRLGTVNYGYTF. For the CDR3, the DNA is TGTGCCAGCAGGCTCGGGACAGTAAACTATGGCTACACCTTC.

The chain combines TRBV4-1 with TRBJ1-4, with no clear D. Germline CDR1 reads MGHRA; CDR2 reads YSYEKL. V lost 1 base, J lost 3 bases, and 12 bases lay in between. The CDR3 sequence is 16 residues long. The CDR3 is CASSQAGGKSNEKLFF. The CDR3 bases are TGCGCCAGCAGCCAAGCTGGAGGGAAGTCTAATGAAAAACTGTTTTTT.

Remarks on this clone: A junction end diverges from the germline sequence, so it may reflect a read error. V usage is TRBV7-7 and J usage is TRBJ2-2, with 11 bases lining up with TRBD2. This CDR3 comprises 15 residues. The V gene's germline CDR1 is SSHAT and CDR2 FNYEAQ (reference sequence). CDR3 in amino acids: CASSATGLAAGELFF. CDR3 nucleotide sequence: TGTGCTAGCAGCGCAACGGGACTAGCGGCCGGGGAGCTGTTTTTT.

The chain couples TRBV5-1 to TRBJ2-5; 15 bases match TRBD2. J was trimmed by 4 bases and V by 3 bases; bases with no gene match: 7. CDR1 is SGHRS and CDR2 is YFSETQ in the germline V gene. CDR3 length equals 17 residues. The CDR3 spells CASSSGLAGGKRETQYF. The DNA for the CDR3 is TGCGCCAGCAGCTCCGGACTAGCGGGGGGGAAGAGAGAGACCCAGTACTTC.

This chain links TRBV7-8 with TRBJ2-5; D possibly corresponds to TRBD2 (5 bases). The CDR3 runs 14 residues. Germline-derived CDR1 and CDR2 are SGHVS and FQNEAQ. Trimming cost V 1 base and J 4 bases, with 10 bases left between them. The CDR3 sequence is CASSLGLGRETQYF. In DNA, the CDR3 is TGTGCCAGCAGCTTAGGCTTAGGGAGAGAGACCCAGTACTTC.

This chain links TRBV7-9 with TRBJ1-6; 8 bases align to TRBD1. The CDR3 has 15 amino acids. Germline-derived CDR1 and CDR2 are SEHNR and FQNEAQ (reference sequence). V trimming: 4 bases; J trimming: 7 bases; junction bases outside the gene matches: 6. The CDR3 loop reads CASSSQGAGNSPLHF. In DNA, the CDR3 is TGTGCCAGCAGCTCGCAGGGGGCAGGGAATTCACCCCTCCACTTT.

The count of this clone is one. The chain links TRBV7-2 to TRBJ2-2; 8 bases line up with TRBD2. The CDR3 loop spans 15 amino acids. V lost 3 bases and J lost 6; bases outside the gene matches: 6. Germline CDR1 is SGHTA and CDR2 is FQGNSA. The DNA for the CDR3 is TGTGCCAGCAGCTTGTTCCCCGGGGGGGCCGGGGAGCTGTTTTTT. Encoded protein: CASSLFPGGAGELFF. Variable domain in full (rest from reference TRBV7-2 and TRBJ2-2): GAGVSQSPSNKVTEKGKDVELRCDPISGHTALYWYRQSLGQGLEFLIYFQGNSAPDKSGLPSDRFSAERTGGSVSTLTIQRTQQEDSAVYLCASSLFPGGAGELFFGEGSRLTVL.